One sample yielded the 14 T cell receptor beta chains listed below, sequenced in a study of blood T cells in healthy people across ages. A second PCR, run for roughly 6 to 11 cycles, used a sample-barcoded 5' primer plus a J-beta primer mix. TCRdb re-analysed the 5' RACE reads in MiXCR, keeping a single row per CDR3 protein. The profile shows about 1,500,000 distinct CDR3 sequences, 28% of them singletons. Sample: blood. The source of these receptors is a woman aged 25 to 45 in good health.

This clonotype was seen more than once but under ten times. The rearrangement links TRBV20-1 to TRBJ1-4; 7 bases map to TRBD1. Unmatched junction bases numbered 13, after V lost 5 bases and J lost 10 bases. The CDR3 totals 14 residues. The germline V gene has CDR1 DFQATT and CDR2 SNEGSKA (reference sequence). CDR3 sequence reads: CSAPLRQGGVKLFF. As DNA, the CDR3 is TGCAGTGCTCCTCTCCGACAGGGCGGTGTAAAACTGTTTTTT.

In this sample, this clonotype turned up a few times. V usage is TRBV20-1 and J usage is TRBJ2-7; 14 positions match TRBD2. Germline V gene data show CDR1 as DFQATT and CDR2 as SNEGSKA (reference sequence). The CDR3 length is 16 residues. Losses at the gene ends were 2 bases for V and 6 bases for J; bases not matched to a gene: 9. The CDR3 sequence: CSARLGLAGAQGEQYF. In DNA, the CDR3 is TGCAGTGCTAGATTGGGACTAGCGGGAGCTCAGGGCGAGCAGTACTTC.

The sample holds a few counts of this clonotype. The chain carries TRBV6-5 and TRBJ2-7; 8 positions agree with TRBD1. J was trimmed by 5 bases and V by 4 bases; bases with no gene match: 10. CDR3 length equals 15 residues. Germline loops: CDR1 MNHEY, CDR2 SVGAGI. The CDR3 spells CASSLSGTGVNEQYF. For the CDR3, the DNA is TGTGCCAGCAGTTTGTCAGGGACAGGTGTCAACGAGCAGTACTTC.

The J gene is TRBJ1-5, the V gene TRBV27, with D perhaps TRBD1 (6 bases). Deletions cut 4 bases from V and 4 bases from J, with 14 bases between. Per germline, CDR1 MNHEY and CDR2 SMNVEV (reference sequence). CDR3 length: 15 residues. CDR3 sequence (DNA): TGTGCCAGCAGTTCGGTAACAGGGACGAATCAGCCCCAGCATTTT. Residues: CASSSVTGTNQPQHF.

Only a few counts were recorded for this clonotype. The chain employs TRBV7-2 and TRBJ2-1, with TRBD2 matching over 9 bases. The J segment lost 4 bases and the V segment lost 4 bases, leaving 14 bases of the junction unmatched. This CDR3 has 18 residues. Germline CDR1 is SGHTA and CDR2 is FQGNSA. The CDR3 region has the DNA TGTGCCAGCAGCTACCCCCGAACGACTAGCGGAAATTACAATGAGCAGTTCTTC. The encoded protein is CASSYPRTTSGNYNEQFF.

In this sample, this clonotype turned up many times. The chain has TRBV11-2 and TRBJ2-7, with unresolved D. The V gene lost 3 bases and the J gene lost 0 bases, with 15 bases spanning the gap. The CDR3 length is 16 residues. Germline CDR1 is SGHAT and CDR2 is FQNNGV. The CDR3 here is CASSFGRALTSYEQYF. In DNA form, the CDR3 reads TGTGCCAGCAGCTTCGGACGGGCCTTAACCTCCTACGAGCAGTACTTC.

This clonotype was observed many times. This chain connects TRBV2 to TRBJ2-7; D may be TRBD1 (5 bases). Germline CDR1 SNHLY, CDR2 FYNNEI. Deletions cut 6 bases from V and 6 bases from J, with 21 bases between. This CDR3 is built from 15 residues. The CDR3 DNA reads TGTGCCAGCAGCCCGACGGGCAGGGTAGGGTCCGAGCAGTACTTC. Protein product: CASSPTGRVGSEQYF.

This chain links TRBV21-1 with TRBJ2-1; the DNA was not used to check the table's D call, TRBD2. TRBV21-1 is given as a pseudogene. This CDR3 region has 17 residues. For the CDR3, the DNA is TGTGCCAGCAGCAAAGCCGGACTAGCGGGGTGGGGGAATGAGCAGTTCTTC. As protein: CASSKAGLAGWGNEQFF.

V is TRBV5-5 and J is TRBJ1-5; D ambiguous. Germline V gene sequence: CDR1 SGHKS, CDR2 YYEKEE (reference sequence). The CDR3 runs 16 residues. Trimming removed 0 bases at V and 1 base at J, with 11 bases between. CDR3 bases: TGTGCCAGCAGCTTGGTTTTGGCGAACAGCAATCAGCCCCAGCATTTT. It is translated as CASSLVLANSNQPQHF.

This clonotype showed up just a few times. This chain uses TRBV5-1 with TRBJ2-7; TRBD1 matches 8 bases. Trimming removed 4 bases from V and 3 bases from J; junction bases left unmatched: 6. The CDR3 covers 14 residues. Germline loops: CDR1 SGHRS, CDR2 YFSETQ. CDR3 protein: CASSRGQEYYEQYF. In nucleotides, the CDR3 is TGCGCCAGCAGCCGGGGACAGGAATACTACGAGCAGTACTTC.

This clonotype was counted a few times. J is TRBJ2-7 and V is TRBV4-3, with TRBD2 as a possible D gene (5 bases). CDR1 is LGHNA, CDR2 YSLEER, per germline. The CDR3 totals 16 residues. Between the trimmed V and J ends, which lost 0 bases and 0 bases, there was a span of 12 bases. The CDR3 DNA reads TGCGCCAGCAGCCAAGAGTGCGAAGGGAGCTCCTACGAGCAGTACTTC. Protein product: CASSQECEGSSYEQYF.

This clonotype was observed a single time. An end of the junction does not agree with germline; a read error may underlie this. The chain carries TRBV4-1 and TRBJ2-3; 11 nucleotides match TRBD2. Germline V gene data show CDR1 as MGHRA and CDR2 as YSYEKL. This CDR3 has 15 amino acids. The CDR3 loop reads CASGSGGASTDTQYF. The CDR3 nucleotides are TGCGCCAGCGGTAGCGGGGGGGCCAGCACGGATACGCAGTATTTT.

V and J are TRBV2 and TRBJ1-6; a weak D match, TRBD1 (5 bases). CDR3 length equals 14 residues. V was pared by 8 bases and J by 0 bases, with 8 bases between. Germline V gene data show CDR1 as SNHLY and CDR2 as FYNNEI. This CDR3 is CASGAHSYNSPLHF. The DNA of the CDR3 is TGTGCCAGCGGGGCGCACTCCTATAATTCACCCCTCCACTTT.

For this clonotype: The junction departs from germline at one end; a sequencing error may be responsible. This chain connects TRBV29-1 to TRBJ2-4; 8 bases line up with TRBD1. Germline values: CDR1 SQVTM, CDR2 ANQGSEA. The CDR3 runs to 14 residues. The CDR3 region has the DNA TGCAGCGTTCAAGACAGGGGAAGTTACAATGAGCAGTACTTC. Translating gives CSVQDRGSYNEQYF.